Detailed here is one T cell receptor (beta chain). Its specificity is not known. Measured with immunoSEQ multiplex PCR; TCRdb has only the in-frame clones, and not every one. The sample lists 45,000 to 65,000 clones, roughly nine tenths occurring once. This sample is drawn from a study of cytomegalovirus exposure and HLA in healthy donors. Whole-study results and caveats: There were some public TCRs occurring in many donors, but most TCR sequences were rare. Cytomegalovirus association was assigned to over 150 TCR beta chains. Reports described diagnosis of cytomegalovirus status by the classifier as highly specific and sensitive.

CDR3 size: 15 residues. V lost 1 base, J lost 2 bases, and 12 bases lay in between. Germline assignment: CDR1 SGHTA and CDR2 FQGNSA. This receptor was obtained from a woman between 18 and 29 years old in good health and CMV-seropositive. The V call is TRBV7-2, the J call TRBJ2-7; TRBD1 might be the D (6 bases). Input material: PBMCs. The DNA of the CDR3 is TGTGCCAGCAGCTTAGGTCCAGGGGATACCTACGAGCAGTACTTC. It encodes CASSLGPGDTYEQYF.